Included here is one T cell receptor (beta chain) sequence, with context. Its antigen has not been determined. No quality values exist for individual bases; no much larger clone is one base distant. Ends trimmed: V by 5 bases, J by 4 bases; bases unmatched to a gene: 5. There are 15 amino acids in the CDR3, from cysteine to phenylalanine inclusive. Here the CDR3 DNA is all that survives: 45 bases in frame from base 1. Via the germline V gene, CDR1 is SGHRS and CDR2 YFSETQ. The sample belongs to a study of OX40 agonist ivuxolimab in advanced cancers. Concerning the study at large: Ivuxolimab, which targeted the costimulatory receptor OX40 (CD134), was an agonistic, fully human IgG2 monoclonal antibody. Intravenous ivuxolimab was administered to patients every 2 weeks at six dose levels: 0.01, 0.1, 0.3, 1.5, 3 and 10 mg/kg. Of the roughly 53 patients in dose escalation, about 20 had hepatocellular carcinoma, some 15 had melanoma, 9 had renal cell carcinoma and 9 had head and neck cancer. The dose-escalation cohort was roughly 80% male with a mean age of about 54 years, ranging from roughly 23 to 85. Patients were allowed to have had prior anti-PD-1, anti-PD-L1 or anti-CTLA-4 therapy, and 30% to 40% of the dose-escalation patients had previously received checkpoint inhibitors. Three dose-escalation patients achieved partial responses, one with hepatocellular carcinoma and two with cutaneous melanoma. The point of sequencing TCRbeta in the periphery was to test whether ivuxolimab changed TCR sequence diversity and drove clonal T-cell expansion. The monotherapy dose-escalation portion (N ≈ 56 patients) of the phase I ivuxolimab trial is reported in the paper. General findings and caveats noted by the study authors: In partial responders in the 0.1-3.0 mg/kg groups, normalized peripheral clonal expansion was found to be among the lowest, especially among CD8+ T cells. The antigen specificity of the clonally expanded peripheral T cells was not determined. Low levels of normalized T-cell clonal expansion were also shown by some nonresponding patients. At doses of 0.1 to 3.0 mg/kg, clonal expansion of both CD4+ and CD8+ T cells in blood was seen between baseline and week 6. After ivuxolimab, CD8+ T cells had more expanded clones than CD4+ T cells on average.

Patients with autoimmune disease history or receiving systemic immunosuppression were excluded from the trial. Peripheral blood for TCR sequencing was collected from all dose cohorts at baseline, on cycle 4 day 1, and on cycle 7 day 1. The samples were taken from a phase I, first-in-human, multicenter, open-label dose-escalation trial of ivuxolimab. Adults with locally advanced or metastatic head and neck squamous cell, hepatocellular, melanoma or renal cell carcinoma were enrolled in the trial. Before TCR sequencing, CD4+ T cells and CD8+ T cells were sorted from peripheral blood as separate populations. For sequencing of the TCRbeta CDR3 region, genomic DNA was extracted from the sorted cells. The immunoSEQ Assay was used to sequence the TCRbeta CDR3 regions. The clones in this table, taken by TCRdb from immuneACCESS, are in-frame only. Not every clone is retained; where verified, under half of the shortfall comes from an unresolved V gene, and the cause of the rest is unknown. For this sample the table gives 100,000 or so clones, of which approximately 90% were detected only once. 0.82% of the sample is held by the ten biggest clonotypes.

Rearrangement joined TRBV5-1 to TRBJ2-6; 8 nucleotides in the junction match TRBD1. The TCR was taken from an adult with an advanced solid tumor such as melanoma, head and neck, liver or kidney cancer. The sample here was CD4+ or CD8+ T cells sorted from blood, taken in a trial of the OX40 agonist ivuxolimab. The nucleotide sequence reads TGCGCCAGCAGGGACAGGGATTCCGGGGCCAACGTCCTGACTTTC. Translated, this gives CASRDRDSGANVLTF.